This paragraph reports one T cell receptor beta chain. Its antigen is currently unknown. This specimen belongs to a study of radiation and T cells in renal cell carcinoma. Study findings and constraints: No pretreatment tumor biopsies were available for baseline clonotypes.

Time point specified: baseline pretreatment blood. The treatment here: 15 Gy SBRT to primary tumor, nephrectomy 4 weeks later. CDR1 and CDR2 from the germline V gene are WNHNN and SYGVQD (reference sequence). This CDR3 is 13 amino acids long. V was cut by 4 bases and J by 5 bases, with 9 bases left in between. Repertoires were generated with immunoSEQ multiplex PCR, while TCRdb's copy carries only in-frame clones and drops some. In the table there are some 50,000 clones, roughly 83% of which are singletons. V and J are TRBV10-1 and TRBJ1-5; D is ambiguous. This specimen was blood, taken from a patient whose treatment included radiotherapy and nephrectomy. The TCR comes from a woman in her sixties or seventies with renal cell carcinoma. In nucleotides, the CDR3 is TGCGCCAGCAGTGCCAATAGGGATCAGCCCCAGCATTTT. Translated, it gives CASSANRDQPQHF.